One T cell receptor beta chain is described in this entry. Its antigen is still unknown. CDR1 and CDR2 (germline): MNHEY, SMNVEV (reference sequence). V lost 3 bases and J lost 4, with 12 bases in between. The length of the CDR3 is 15 residues. These data are taken from a study of cytomegalovirus exposure and HLA in healthy donors. Use of 60 Vbeta and 13 Jbeta primers characterized the PCR. Repertoires were generated with immunoSEQ multiplex PCR, while TCRdb's copy carries only in-frame clones and drops some. This repertoire shows 150,000 or so clones, 65% to 85% found once; its top ten account for approximately 2.6%. General study results and limits: The classifier was said to identify cytomegalovirus status with high specificity and sensitivity.

Sequencing was done on a sample of PBMCs. The V and J genes are TRBV27 and TRBJ2-2; TRBD1 is a possible D gene (6 bases). This TCR was recovered from a man between 18 and 35 years old in good health and CMV-seronegative. The CDR3 nucleotides are TGTGCCAGCAGTTTGGGGGCGCCGATCACCGGGGAGCTGTTTTTT. Its translation is CASSLGAPITGELFF.